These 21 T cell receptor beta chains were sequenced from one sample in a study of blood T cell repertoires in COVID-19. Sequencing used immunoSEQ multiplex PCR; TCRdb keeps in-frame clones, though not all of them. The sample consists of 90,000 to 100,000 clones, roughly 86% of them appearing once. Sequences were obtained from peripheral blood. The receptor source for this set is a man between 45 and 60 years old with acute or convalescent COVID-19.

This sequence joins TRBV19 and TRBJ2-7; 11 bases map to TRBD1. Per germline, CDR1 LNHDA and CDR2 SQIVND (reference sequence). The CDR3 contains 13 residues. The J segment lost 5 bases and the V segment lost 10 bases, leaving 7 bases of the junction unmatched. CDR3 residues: CATSDRGLNEQYF. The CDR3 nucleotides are TGTGCCACCTCGGACAGGGGGCTTAACGAGCAGTACTTC.

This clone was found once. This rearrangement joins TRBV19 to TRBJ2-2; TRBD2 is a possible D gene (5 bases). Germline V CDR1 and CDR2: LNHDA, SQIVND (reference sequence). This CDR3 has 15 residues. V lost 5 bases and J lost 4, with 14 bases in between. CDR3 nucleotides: TGTGCCAGTAGTGCCCCCGGGAAACTCACCGGGGAGCTGTTTTTT. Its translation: CASSAPGKLTGELFF. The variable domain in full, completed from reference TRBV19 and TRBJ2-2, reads DGGITQSPKYLFRKEGQNVTLSCEQNLNHDAMYWYRQDPGQGLRLIYYSQIVNDFQKGDIAEGYSVSREKKESFPLTVTSAQKNPTAFYLCASSAPGKLTGELFFGEGSRLTVL.

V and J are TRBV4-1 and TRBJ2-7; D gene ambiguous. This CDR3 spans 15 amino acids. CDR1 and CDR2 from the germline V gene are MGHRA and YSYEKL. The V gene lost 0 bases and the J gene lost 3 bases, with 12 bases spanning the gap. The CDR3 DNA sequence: TGCGCCAGCAGCCAAGAGGGCGACACCCGCTACGAGCAGTACTTC. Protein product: CASSQEGDTRYEQYF.

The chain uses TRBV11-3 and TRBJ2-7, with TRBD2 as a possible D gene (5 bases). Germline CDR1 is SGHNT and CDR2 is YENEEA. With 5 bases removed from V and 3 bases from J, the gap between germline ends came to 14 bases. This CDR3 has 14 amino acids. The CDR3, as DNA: TGTGCCAGCAGCCCCGCAGCGGCCGTCTACGAGCAGTACTTC. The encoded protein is CASSPAAAVYEQYF.

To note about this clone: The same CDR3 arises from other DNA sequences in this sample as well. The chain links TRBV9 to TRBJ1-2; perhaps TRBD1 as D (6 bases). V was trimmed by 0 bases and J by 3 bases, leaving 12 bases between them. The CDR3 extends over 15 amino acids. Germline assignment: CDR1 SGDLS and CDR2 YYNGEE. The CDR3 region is CASSVDSQGDYGYTF. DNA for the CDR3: TGTGCCAGCAGCGTAGACTCACAGGGTGACTATGGCTACACCTTC.

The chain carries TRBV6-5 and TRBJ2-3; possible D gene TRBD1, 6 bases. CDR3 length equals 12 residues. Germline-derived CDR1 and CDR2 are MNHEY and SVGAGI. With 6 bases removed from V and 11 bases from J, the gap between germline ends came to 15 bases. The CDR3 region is CASRPQGVGQYF. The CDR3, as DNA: TGTGCCAGCAGACCACAGGGTGTAGGGCAGTATTTT.

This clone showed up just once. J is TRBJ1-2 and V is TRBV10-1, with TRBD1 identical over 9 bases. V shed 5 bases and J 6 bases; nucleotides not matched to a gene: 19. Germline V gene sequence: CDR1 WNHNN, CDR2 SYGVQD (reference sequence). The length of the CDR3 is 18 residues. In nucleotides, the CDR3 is TGCGCCAGCAGTTCCCTTGGGGGGACGGGACAGGGCTTACATGGCTACACCTTC. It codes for CASSSLGGTGQGLHGYTF.

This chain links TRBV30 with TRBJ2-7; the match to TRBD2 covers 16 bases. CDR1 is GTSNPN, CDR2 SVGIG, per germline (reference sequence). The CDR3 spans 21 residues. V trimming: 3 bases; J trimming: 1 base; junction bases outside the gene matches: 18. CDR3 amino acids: CAWRRSAGGTSGRASSYEQYF. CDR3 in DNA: TGTGCCTGGAGGCGATCGGCCGGAGGGACTAGCGGGAGGGCCTCATCCTACGAGCAGTACTTC.

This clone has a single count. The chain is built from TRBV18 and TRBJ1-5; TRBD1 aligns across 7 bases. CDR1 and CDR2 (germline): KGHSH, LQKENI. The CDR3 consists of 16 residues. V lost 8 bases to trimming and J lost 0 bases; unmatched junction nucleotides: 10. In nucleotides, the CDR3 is TGTGCCAGCCCACAGGGGAGGATTTATAGCAATCAGCCCCAGCATTTT. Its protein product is CASPQGRIYSNQPQHF.

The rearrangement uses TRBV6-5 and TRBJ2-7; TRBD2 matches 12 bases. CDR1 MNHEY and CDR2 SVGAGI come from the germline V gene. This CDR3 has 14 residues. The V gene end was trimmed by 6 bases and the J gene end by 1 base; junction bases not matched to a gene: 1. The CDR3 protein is CASRTSGGSYEQYF. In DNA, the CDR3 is TGTGCCAGCAGGACTAGCGGGGGTTCCTACGAGCAGTACTTC.

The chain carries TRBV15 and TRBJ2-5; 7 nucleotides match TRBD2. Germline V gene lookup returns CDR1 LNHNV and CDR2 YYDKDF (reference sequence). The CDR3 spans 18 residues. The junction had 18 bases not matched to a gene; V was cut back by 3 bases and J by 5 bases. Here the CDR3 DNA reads TGTGCCACCAGCAGGTTAGCGGGTCCAAACCTTCAATCTGAGACCCAGTACTTC. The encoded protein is CATSRLAGPNLQSETQYF.

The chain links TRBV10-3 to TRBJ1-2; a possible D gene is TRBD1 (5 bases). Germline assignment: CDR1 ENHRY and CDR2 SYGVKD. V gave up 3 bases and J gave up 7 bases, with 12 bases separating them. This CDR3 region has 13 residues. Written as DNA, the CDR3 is TGTGCCATCAGTGACGGCAGGGCAGGTGGCTACACCTTC. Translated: CAISDGRAGGYTF.

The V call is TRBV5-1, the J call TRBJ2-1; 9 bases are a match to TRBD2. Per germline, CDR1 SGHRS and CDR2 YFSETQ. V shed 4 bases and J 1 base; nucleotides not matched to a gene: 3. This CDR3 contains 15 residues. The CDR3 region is CASSGLAGSYNEQFF. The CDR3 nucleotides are TGCGCCAGCAGCGGGCTAGCGGGATCCTACAATGAGCAGTTCTTC.

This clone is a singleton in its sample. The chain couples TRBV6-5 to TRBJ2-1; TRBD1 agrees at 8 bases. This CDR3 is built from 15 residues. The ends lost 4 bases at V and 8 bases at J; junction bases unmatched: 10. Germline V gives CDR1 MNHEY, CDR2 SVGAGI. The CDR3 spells CASSSRGRERDEQFF. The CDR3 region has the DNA TGTGCCAGCAGTTCCAGGGGGCGCGAGAGGGATGAGCAGTTCTTC.

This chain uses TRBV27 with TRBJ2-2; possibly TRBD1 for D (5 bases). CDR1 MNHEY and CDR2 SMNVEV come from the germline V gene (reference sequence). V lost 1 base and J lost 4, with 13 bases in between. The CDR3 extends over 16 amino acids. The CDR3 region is CASSLLVRVGTGELFF. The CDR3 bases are TGTGCCAGCAGTTTATTGGTCAGGGTCGGCACCGGGGAGCTGTTTTTT.

The CDR3 sequence is CASSFRAMNTEAFF. CDR3 nucleotide sequence: TGCGCCAGCAGCTTCAGGGCGATGAACACTGAAGCTTTCTTT. This chain joins TRBV5-1 and TRBJ1-1; possible D gene TRBD1, 5 bases. Germline V gives CDR1 SGHRS, CDR2 YFSETQ. V lost 2 bases to trimming and J lost 0 bases, with 8 bases between them. This CDR3 region has 14 residues.

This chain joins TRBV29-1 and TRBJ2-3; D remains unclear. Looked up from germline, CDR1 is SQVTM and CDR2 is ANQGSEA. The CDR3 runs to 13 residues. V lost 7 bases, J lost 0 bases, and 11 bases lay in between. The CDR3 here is CSARIRSTDTQYF. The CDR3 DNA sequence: TGCAGCGCCCGAATTAGAAGCACAGATACGCAGTATTTT.

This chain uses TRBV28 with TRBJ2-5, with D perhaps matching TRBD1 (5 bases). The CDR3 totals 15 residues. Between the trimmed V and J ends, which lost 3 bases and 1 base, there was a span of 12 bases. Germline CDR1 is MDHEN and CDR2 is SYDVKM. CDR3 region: CASSLGRAPQETQYF. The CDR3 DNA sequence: TGTGCCAGCAGTTTGGGGCGAGCACCCCAAGAGACCCAGTACTTC.

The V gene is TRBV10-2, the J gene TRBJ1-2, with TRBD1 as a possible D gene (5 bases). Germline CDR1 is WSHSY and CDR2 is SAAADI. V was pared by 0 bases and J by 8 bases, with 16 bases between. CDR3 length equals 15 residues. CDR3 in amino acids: CASSESRGLSGGYTF. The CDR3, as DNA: TGCGCCAGCAGTGAGTCGCGGGGCCTTTCAGGGGGCTACACCTTC.

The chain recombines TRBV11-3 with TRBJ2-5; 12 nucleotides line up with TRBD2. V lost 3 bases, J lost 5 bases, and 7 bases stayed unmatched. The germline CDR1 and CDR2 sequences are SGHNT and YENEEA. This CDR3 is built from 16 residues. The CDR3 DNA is TGTGCCAGCAGCTTGCGACTAGCGGGAGCGGGGGAGACCCAGTACTTC. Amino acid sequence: CASSLRLAGAGETQYF.

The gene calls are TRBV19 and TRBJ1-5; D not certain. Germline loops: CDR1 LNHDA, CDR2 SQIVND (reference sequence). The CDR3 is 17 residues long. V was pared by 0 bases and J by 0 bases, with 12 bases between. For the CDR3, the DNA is TGTGCCAGTAGTATAGAGGCCAGTCGGGGTAGCAATCAGCCCCAGCATTTT. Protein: CASSIEASRGSNQPQHF.